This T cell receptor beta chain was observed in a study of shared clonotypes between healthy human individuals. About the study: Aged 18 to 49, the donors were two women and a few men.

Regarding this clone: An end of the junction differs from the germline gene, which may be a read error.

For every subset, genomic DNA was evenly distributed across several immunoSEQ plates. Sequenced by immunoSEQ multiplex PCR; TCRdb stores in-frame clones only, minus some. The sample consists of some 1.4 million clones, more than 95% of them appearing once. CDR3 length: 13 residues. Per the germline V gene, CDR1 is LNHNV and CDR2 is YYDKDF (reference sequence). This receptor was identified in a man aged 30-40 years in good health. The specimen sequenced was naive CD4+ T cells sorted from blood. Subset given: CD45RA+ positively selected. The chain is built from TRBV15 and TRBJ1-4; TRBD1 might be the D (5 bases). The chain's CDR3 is CATSRVRTSRGIF. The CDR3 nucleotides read TGTGCCACCAGCAGAGTCCGGACAAGCCGGGGCATTTTT.